In this sample, the clone carrying this T cell receptor beta chain turned up a few times. The target antigen is unknown. TCRdb itself ran the RT-PCR reads through MiXCR, one entry per CDR3 protein. The sample consists of about 190,000 distinct CDR3 sequences, roughly 14% of them appearing once. This entry is derived from a study of response to subunit inactivated influenza vaccine. General study points: It was suggested by the authors that few new T cells are recruited by each seasonal influenza vaccination.

Germline CDR1 and CDR2: MNHEY and SVGAGI. Trimming removed 2 bases at V and 7 bases at J, with 20 bases between. This CDR3 has 16 residues. This receptor was identified in a man aged 50 to 59 who received an inactivated influenza vaccine. V usage is TRBV6-5 and J usage is TRBJ1-2, with a weak D call TRBD1 (5 bases). Source: CD8+ T cells sorted from PBMCs, taken about 5 days after vaccination. The CDR3 DNA reads TGTGCCAGCAGTTACGGCCCGCCCGGGACCCAGACTGGCTACACCTTC. It translates to CASSYGPPGTQTGYTF.